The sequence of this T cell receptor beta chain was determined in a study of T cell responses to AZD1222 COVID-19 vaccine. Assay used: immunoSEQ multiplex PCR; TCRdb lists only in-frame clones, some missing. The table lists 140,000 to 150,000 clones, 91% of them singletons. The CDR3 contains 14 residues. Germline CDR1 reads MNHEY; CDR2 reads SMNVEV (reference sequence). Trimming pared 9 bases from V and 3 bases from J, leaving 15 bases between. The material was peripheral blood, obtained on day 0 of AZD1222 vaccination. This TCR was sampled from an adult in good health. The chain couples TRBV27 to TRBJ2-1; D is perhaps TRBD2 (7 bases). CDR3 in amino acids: CASRRGGNYNEQFF. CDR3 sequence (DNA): TGTGCCAGTCGGAGGGGGGGGAACTACAATGAGCAGTTCTTC.